These T cell receptor beta chains were read from a single sample in a study of cytomegalovirus exposure and HLA in healthy donors. Measured with immunoSEQ multiplex PCR; TCRdb has only the in-frame clones, and not every one. This sample has 200,000 or so clones; 75% to 85% occur once, and the top ten carry roughly 12%. The sequenced sample was PBMCs. The receptors were gathered from a woman aged 30 to 39 in good health and CMV-seropositive. Each CDR3 is given with its conserved first and last residue. The order of the fields is clone size, D gene, V gene, J gene, CDR3 DNA, CDR3 protein. D genes are given only for firm matches. Expanded clones are given a class, and other clones once, few, many or no size at all.

-	TRBD2	TRBV7-2	TRBJ2-7	TGTGCCAGCAGCTTAGCGGGGACTAGGGACTACGAGCAGTACTTC	CASSLAGTRDYEQYF
-	-	TRBV5-1	TRBJ2-5	TGCGCCAGCAGCCCTCTTTCGAGTCGGGGTAGGGAGACCCAGTACTTC	CASSPLSSRGRETQYF
-	-	TRBV7-8	TRBJ1-5	TGTGCCAGCAGCCGATCTTTACAGCATAGCAATCAGCCCCAGCATTTT	CASSRSLQHSNQPQHF
-	-	TRBV13	TRBJ2-7	TGTGCCAGCAGCTTAAAACAGGCCTACGAGCAGTACTTC	CASSLKQAYEQYF
-	-	TRBV5-6	TRBJ2-7	TGTGCCAGCAGCTTGAGGAGCCCCGTGAACTACGAGCAGTACTTC	CASSLRSPVNYEQYF
-	TRBD1	TRBV10-3	TRBJ2-7	TGTGCCATCAGTGAACAGGGGTCCTACGAGCAGTACTTC	CAISEQGSYEQYF
many	-	TRBV20-1	TRBJ1-1	TGCAGTGCTAGTACGGTCACTGAAGCTTTCTTT	CSASTVTEAFF
-	TRBD2	TRBV2	TRBJ2-1	TGTGCCAGGTCTAGCGGGGAATTCTCTGGAACCTACAATGAGCAGTTCTTC	CARSSGEFSGTYNEQFF
-	-	TRBV6-5	TRBJ1-1	TGTGCCAGCATCGTCCCTTTGCAGAGGGCTTTCTTT	CASIVPLQRAFF
-	TRBD2	TRBV5-6	TRBJ2-1	TGTGCCAGCAGCCTAGCGGGAGGCCCTTTCAATGAGCAGTTCTTC	CASSLAGGPFNEQFF
once	TRBD2	TRBV2	TRBJ2-7	TGTGCCAGCAGACCATCTAGCGGGGCCTACGAGCAGTACTTC	CASRPSSGAYEQYF
-	TRBD1	TRBV28	TRBJ1-1	TGTGCCAGCAGTTTGGCCAGGGGGTGGAACACTGAAGCTTTCTTT	CASSLARGWNTEAFF
-	-	TRBV23-1	TRBJ1-5	TGCGCCAGCAGTCAATCGCGCGAGCAGCCCCAGCATTTT	CASSQSREQPQHF
-	TRBD2	TRBV5-1	TRBJ2-5	TGCGCCAGCAGCTTGGGCACGGGGGGGCAAGAGACCCAGTACTTC	CASSLGTGGQETQYF
-	TRBD2	TRBV5-1	TRBJ2-1	TGCGCCAGCAGCTTGGGCCCGGGAGGAGGAGGTTGGAATGAGCAGTTCTTC	CASSLGPGGGGWNEQFF
-	-	TRBV6-5	TRBJ1-1	TGTGCCAGCAGTTACTCGGAGACAGGTAACACTGAAGCTTTCTTT	CASSYSETGNTEAFF
-	-	TRBV16	TRBJ2-1	TGTGCCAGCAGCCAACAGGCGAATGAGCAGTTCTTC	CASSQQANEQFF
-	-	TRBV7-8	TRBJ2-3	TGTGCCAGCAGCAAAGACAGGACCACAGATACGCAGTATTTT	CASSKDRTTDTQYF
once	-	TRBV2	TRBJ2-1	TGTGCCAGCAGTGTCGAGCGGGTCAATGAGCAGTTCTTC	CASSVERVNEQFF
-	TRBD1	TRBV5-1	TRBJ2-2	TGCGCCAGCAGCTTGGGACAGGGGAACACCGGGGAGCTGTTTTTT	CASSLGQGNTGELFF
-	TRBD2	TRBV6-5	TRBJ2-7	TGTGCCAGCAGTTACGGGACTAGCGGGGTTCCCTACTTC	CASSYGTSGVPYF
-	TRBD1	TRBV25-1	TRBJ1-1	TGTGCCAGCAGTGATAGGGACAGGGGAATGAACACTGAAGCTTTCTTT	CASSDRDRGMNTEAFF
-	TRBD1	TRBV6-1	TRBJ2-7	TGTGCCAGCAGTAAACAGGGGAGCTCCTACGAGCAGTACTTC	CASSKQGSSYEQYF
-	TRBD2	TRBV6-5	TRBJ2-7	TGTGCCAGCGGAGGACTAGCGGGAAGGACCTACGAGCAGTACTTC	CASGGLAGRTYEQYF
-	TRBD2	TRBV4-1	TRBJ2-3	TGCGCCAGCAGCCCCGAGACTAGCGGGAGGGCCGCAGATACGCAGTATTTT	CASSPETSGRAADTQYF
-	TRBD1	TRBV6-5	TRBJ1-4	TGTGCCAGCAGTACATTGACAGGGGCGCCCTTTTTT	CASSTLTGAPFF
-	-	TRBV6-1	TRBJ1-2	TGTGCCAGCAGTGAGTCTGTAAATAGAGGCTACACCTTC	CASSESVNRGYTF
-	-	TRBV29-1	TRBJ2-7	TGCAGCGTTACCCCCGCGCCCCCTAACTACGAGCAGTACTTC	CSVTPAPPNYEQYF
few	-	TRBV7-2	TRBJ2-1	TGTGCCAGCAGCTTAGACGGAGGGTCCTACAATGAGCAGTTCTTC	CASSLDGGSYNEQFF
-	-	TRBV5-6	TRBJ2-5	TGTGCCAGCAGCTTCGGAGGGGGCCACGAGACCCAGTACTTC	CASSFGGGHETQYF
-	TRBD2	TRBV27	TRBJ2-1	TGTGCCAGCAGTTTCCTAGCGGGGGGTGGTGAGCAGTTCTTC	CASSFLAGGGEQFF
-	TRBD2	TRBV5-4	TRBJ2-1	TGTGCCAGCAGCTCCCAACTAGCGGGAGGTGTCAATGAGCAGTTCTTC	CASSSQLAGGVNEQFF
-	-	TRBV29-1	TRBJ2-5	TGCAGCGTTGCTGCAGGGGTGGAGACCCAGTACTTC	CSVAAGVETQYF
-	TRBD2	TRBV29-1	TRBJ2-1	TGCAGCGCCCGGAGGGCTAGCGGGAGTAAGGATGAGCAGTTCTTC	CSARRASGSKDEQFF
few	-	TRBV30	TRBJ1-3	TGTGCCTGGAGTAAGAGGGCTTGGGACACCATATATTTT	CAWSKRAWDTIYF
-	TRBD1	TRBV6-1	TRBJ1-5	TGTGCCAGCAGAAGGACAGGGGTGGATAATCAGCCCCAGCATTTT	CASRRTGVDNQPQHF
-	-	TRBV5-4	TRBJ2-1	TGTGCCAGCAGCCCTACAGGCTACAATGAGCAGTTCTTC	CASSPTGYNEQFF
few	TRBD1	TRBV2	TRBJ2-3	TGTGCCAGCAGGGAGACAGGGGGCGGTGGCGACACGCAGTATTTT	CASRETGGGGDTQYF
few	-	TRBV25-1	TRBJ1-4	TGTGCCAGCAGAGACAGACCAAATGAAAAACTGTTTTTT	CASRDRPNEKLFF